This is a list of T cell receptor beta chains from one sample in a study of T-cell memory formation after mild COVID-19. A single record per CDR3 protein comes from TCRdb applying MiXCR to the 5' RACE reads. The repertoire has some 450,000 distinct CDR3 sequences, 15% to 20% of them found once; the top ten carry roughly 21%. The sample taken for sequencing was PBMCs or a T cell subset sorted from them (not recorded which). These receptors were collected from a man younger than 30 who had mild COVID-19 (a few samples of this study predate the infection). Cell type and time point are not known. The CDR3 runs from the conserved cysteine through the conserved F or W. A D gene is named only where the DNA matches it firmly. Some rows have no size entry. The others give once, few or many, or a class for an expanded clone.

TGTGCCACCAGCAGAGAGGACAGGTTGTGGTTGGGGGCTAACTATGGCTACACCTTC CATSREDRLWLGANYGYTF TRBJ1-2 TRBV15 - TRBD1
TGCGCCAGCAGCTTTTTCGGGGAAAAACTGTTTTTT CASSFFGEKLFF TRBJ1-4 TRBV5-1 - -
TGTGCCAGCAGCCCAAGGGACGGGACCATGGCCGGGGAGCTGTTTTTT CASSPRDGTMAGELFF TRBJ2-2 TRBV7-3 few -
TGTGCCAGCAGCCCATCCGGGACTAGAGTCTATGAGCAGTTCTTC CASSPSGTRVYEQFF TRBJ2-1 TRBV7-3 - TRBD2
TGTGCCAGCAGCCAGGTTACTAGCGGGAGGGCCTCGGGGAATGAGCAGTTCTTC CASSQVTSGRASGNEQFF TRBJ2-1 TRBV4-2 - TRBD2
TGTGCCAGCTTGGGGGGAAGTGGCTATGGCTACACCTTC CASLGGSGYGYTF TRBJ1-2 TRBV6-5 few -
TGTGCCAGCAGCGTAGATAACAGGGGTGAAGCTTTCTTT CASSVDNRGEAFF TRBJ1-1 TRBV9 few TRBD1
TGCGCCAGCAGCTTGGAGGGGTCGGGAGGCTACACCTTC CASSLEGSGGYTF TRBJ1-2 TRBV5-1 - -
TGCAGAGCTAGAGGGGGCAAGGGTTCACCCCTCCACTTT CRARGGKGSPLHF TRBJ1-6 TRBV20-1 - TRBD1
TGTGCCAGCACGAGGACCACTTGGGATCAGCCCCAGCATTTT CASTRTTWDQPQHF TRBJ1-5 TRBV6-6 - -
TGCGCCAGCAGCTCGGGGACAGGGTCCACTGAAGCTTTCTTT CASSSGTGSTEAFF TRBJ1-1 TRBV5-1 few TRBD1
TGCGCCAGCAGCCTTTTCGAGACTAGCGGGGGGTCGACCACAGATACGCAGTATTTT CASSLFETSGGSTTDTQYF TRBJ2-3 TRBV4-1 - TRBD2
TGTGCCAGCAGTGAAGGGAACTCCTACGAGCAGTACTTC CASSEGNSYEQYF TRBJ2-7 TRBV25-1 - -
TGCGCCAGCAGCCACCCGAGGGGGGGGCAGATCATCGGGAACACTGAAGCTTTCTTT CASSHPRGGQIIGNTEAFF TRBJ1-1 TRBV4-1 - -
TGCGCCAGCAGCCGAACGACAGGGGATCATTCACCCCTCCACTTT CASSRTTGDHSPLHF TRBJ1-6 TRBV5-1 - TRBD1
TGCGCCAGCAGCCAAGATTTGGCAACCGGCGAGCAGTACTTC CASSQDLATGEQYF TRBJ2-7 TRBV4-3 - -
TGTGCCACCAGCAGTGGAGAGGGAAGGGTCAATCAGCCCCAGCATTTT CATSSGEGRVNQPQHF TRBJ1-5 TRBV15 - -
TGCGCCAGCAGCCAAGTACTGGAGGGGAACACTGAAGCTTTCTTT CASSQVLEGNTEAFF TRBJ1-1 TRBV4-3 few -
TGTGCCAGCAGCCCTCAGCGACAGGGGACAGATACGCAGTATTTT CASSPQRQGTDTQYF TRBJ2-3 TRBV7-2 few TRBD1
TGTGCCAGCAGCGTCACAGCTGATACGCAGTATTTT CASSVTADTQYF TRBJ2-3 TRBV9 - -
TGCGCCAGCAGCTTGGGGGTCGGCTACGAGCAGTACTTC CASSLGVGYEQYF TRBJ2-7 TRBV5-1 few -
TGCGCCAGCAGCGGTGGGAGGGCGCGGTTTAATGAGCAGTTCTTC CASSGGRARFNEQFF TRBJ2-1 TRBV4-3 many TRBD2
TGCAGCGTTGGAGGCGGGGGGTCGAATGAGCAGTTCTTC CSVGGGGSNEQFF TRBJ2-1 TRBV29-1 - TRBD2